This entry lists 5 T cell receptor beta chains sequenced from one sample in a study of radiotherapy plus CTLA-4 blockade in lung cancer (dated by TCRdb to 2016 to 2018). Libraries were made using the immunoSEQ multiplex PCR assay. In TCRdb, the immuneACCESS table is reduced to in-frame sequences with V and J assigned. These tables do not hold every clone; where another copy was compared, an unresolved V gene accounts for under half, and the others remain unexplained. The sample has about 51,000 clones on record, about 77% of them singletons. The ten largest clonotypes hold 2.4% of the sample. Source: peripheral blood, taken from a patient treated with radiotherapy plus ipilimumab. These receptors were taken from a human donor with non-small cell lung cancer whose response to radiotherapy plus ipilimumab could not be evaluated.

The rearrangement joins TRBV7-9 to TRBJ2-3, with TRBD2 identical over 7 bases. V shed 5 bases, J shed 9 bases, and the junction held 14 bases outside the gene matches. In germline, CDR1 is SEHNR, CDR2 FQNEAQ (reference sequence). CDR3 size: 15 residues. CDR3 residues: CASSASSGGRNTQYF. The DNA for the CDR3 is TGTGCCAGCAGCGCCTCTAGCGGAGGCCGCAACACGCAGTATTTT.

The chain is built from TRBV28 and TRBJ2-7; TRBD1 aligns across 10 bases. Germline V lookup: CDR1 MDHEN, CDR2 SYDVKM. The CDR3 has 15 amino acids. The junction had 2 bases not matched to a gene; V was cut back by 1 base and J by 2 bases. The CDR3 reads CASSLSGTGAYEQYF. The DNA for the CDR3 is TGTGCCAGCAGTTTATCCGGGACAGGGGCCTACGAGCAGTACTTC.

This clone has a single count. V is TRBV7-9 and J is TRBJ2-7, with D unresolved. With 3 bases removed from V and 0 bases from J, the gap between germline ends came to 12 bases. The germline gives CDR1 SEHNR, CDR2 FQNEAQ (reference sequence). The CDR3 loop spans 15 amino acids. In nucleotides, the CDR3 is TGTGCCAGCAGCTTGGGCAGTACCCTCTCCTACGAGCAGTACTTC. Translation gives CASSLGSTLSYEQYF.

This clone was seen more than once but under ten times. The V call is TRBV2, the J call TRBJ1-1; 12 bases line up with TRBD1. The germline gives CDR1 SNHLY, CDR2 FYNNEI. The ends lost 6 bases at V and 4 bases at J; junction bases unmatched: 6. There are 15 residues in the CDR3. In nucleotides, the CDR3 is TGTGCCAGCAGGGGGACAGGGGGCTTGGGCACTGAAGCTTTCTTT. Protein: CASRGTGGLGTEAFF.

The chain links TRBV2 to TRBJ2-2; 9 bases map to TRBD1. CDR3 length: 14 residues. The V segment lost 7 bases and the J segment 6 bases; nucleotides outside the gene matches: 6. Germline CDR1 and CDR2: SNHLY and FYNNEI. CDR3 loop: CASIGTGQAGELFF. CDR3 coding DNA: TGTGCCAGCATTGGGACAGGGCAGGCCGGGGAGCTGTTTTTT.